What follows are 10 T cell receptor beta chains derived from one specimen sequenced in a study of T cell responses to AZD1222 COVID-19 vaccine. Assay used: immunoSEQ multiplex PCR; TCRdb lists only in-frame clones, some missing. The table has 200,000 or so clones, around 93% seen once. The sample was peripheral blood, taken on day 0 of AZD1222 vaccination. These receptors all come from an adult in good health.

The chain is built from TRBV7-8 and TRBJ2-7, with TRBD1 matching over 7 bases. The CDR3 runs to 13 residues. Trimming at V came to 5 bases and at J to 4 bases, leaving 5 bases not matched to a gene. Germline V gene lookup returns CDR1 SGHVS and CDR2 FQNEAQ. Here the CDR3 reads CASSPKTGYEQYF. CDR3 in DNA: TGTGCCAGCAGCCCTAAGACAGGGTACGAGCAGTACTTC.

The chain has TRBV9 and TRBJ2-7, with 9 nucleotides matching TRBD1. The CDR3 extends over 14 amino acids. In germline, CDR1 is SGDLS, CDR2 YYNGEE. Germline trimming cut 3 bases from V and 6 bases from J; bases unmatched to any gene: 7. The CDR3 bases are TGTGCCAGCAGCGCCGGGACAGGGAAGCGCGAGCAGTACTTC. As protein: CASSAGTGKREQYF.

Regarding this clone: At one end the junction does not follow the germline gene, possibly because of a read error. The rearrangement joins TRBV6-5 to TRBJ1-6; D unclear. CDR3 length equals 15 residues. Germline loops: CDR1 MNHEY, CDR2 SVGAGI. For the CDR3, the DNA is TGTGCCAGCAGTGACTCGCGCTCCTATAATTCACCCCTCCACTTT. It translates to CASSDSRSYNSPLHF.

The V gene is TRBV3-1 (or the pseudogene TRBV3-2), the J gene TRBJ2-3; D ambiguous. Germline-derived CDR1 and CDR2 are LGHDT and YNNKEL (reference sequence). The CDR3 has 16 residues. The V and J ends lost 4 bases and 2 bases respectively, with 16 bases between them. CDR3 in amino acids: CASSPFPALVTDTQYF. The CDR3 nucleotides read TGTGCCAGCAGCCCCTTTCCGGCGCTCGTCACAGATACGCAGTATTTT.

This chain uses TRBV5-1 with TRBJ2-2; 8 positions agree with TRBD1. V gave up 0 bases and J gave up 1 base; unmatched junction bases: 11. This CDR3 comprises 19 residues. The germline CDR1 and CDR2 sequences are SGHRS and YFSETQ. CDR3: CASSLGVGDRGQNTGELFF. CDR3 bases: TGCGCCAGCAGCTTGGGAGTGGGTGACAGGGGCCAGAACACCGGGGAGCTGTTTTTT. Combining the CDR3 with reference TRBV5-1 and TRBJ2-2 gives the whole variable domain KAGVTQTPRYLIKTRGQQVTLSCSPISGHRSVSWYQQTPGQGLQFLFEYFSETQRNKGNFPGRFSGRQFSNSRSEMNVSTLELGDSALYLCASSLGVGDRGQNTGELFFGEGSRLTVL.

The CDR3 coding sequence is TGCGCCAGCAGCGCAGACAGGGGGGCCTACAATGAGCAGTTCTTC. It translates to CASSADRGAYNEQFF. This chain connects TRBV10-2 to TRBJ2-1; 9 positions agree with TRBD1. This CDR3 comprises 15 residues. Germline-derived CDR1 and CDR2 are WSHSY and SAAADI. The V gene end was trimmed by 6 bases and the J gene end by 2 bases; junction bases not matched to a gene: 5.

The V gene is TRBV27, the J gene TRBJ2-1; maybe TRBD2 (5 bases). Germline lookup yields CDR1 MNHEY and CDR2 SMNVEV (reference sequence). This CDR3 has 16 residues. Deletions cut 5 bases from V and 4 bases from J, with 18 bases between. The CDR3 coding sequence is TGTGCCAGCAGTCCCCTGACGGCTAGCCGATACAATGAGCAGTTCTTC. Encoded protein: CASSPLTASRYNEQFF.

This clone was picked up one time. The V gene is TRBV10-3, the J gene TRBJ1-1; D gene uncertain. The ends were cut back, 8 bases at V and 1 base at J, with 11 bases in the middle. The CDR3 is 13 residues long. Germline V gives CDR1 ENHRY, CDR2 SYGVKD. CDR3 amino acids: CAIRNLPNTEAFF. CDR3 DNA: TGTGCCATCCGAAACCTTCCGAACACTGAAGCTTTCTTT.

This rearrangement joins TRBV7-9 to TRBJ2-1; 7 nucleotides align to TRBD2. This CDR3 region has 15 residues. Germline CDR1 reads SEHNR; CDR2 reads FQNEAQ (reference sequence). V was clipped by 4 bases and J by 0 bases; unmatched bases: 3. The CDR3 region is CASSSRLASYNEQFF. In nucleotides, the CDR3 is TGTGCCAGCAGCTCCCGACTAGCCTCCTACAATGAGCAGTTCTTC.

The chain employs TRBV12-3 or TRBV12-4 and TRBJ2-1; 8 nucleotides agree with TRBD2. J was trimmed by 13 bases and V by 6 bases; bases with no gene match: 5. This CDR3 comprises 11 residues. CDR3 amino acids: CASSKLAEQFF. The CDR3 DNA follows: TGTGCCAGCAGCAAACTAGCGGAACAGTTCTTC.